Listed here is a single T cell receptor (beta chain). No antigen is known for it. No base quality information exists; no much larger clone differs at one position. Library method: 5' RACE. Sequenced on a NextSeq 500. The TCR library protocol attached unique molecular identifiers to individual cDNA molecules to correct for sequencing error and PCR bias. TCR alpha and beta chains were both sequenced, and the abundances of alpha and beta sequences in each sample were closely correlated with each other. As for the authors' bioinformatics: V gene, J gene and CDR3 annotation of TCR sequences was performed with Decombinator V4. Expanded TCRs were defined as changing significantly between any two time points under a Poisson model with p below 0.0001. Abundances of TCRs were expressed as counts per million after normalisation to the total number of TCRs sequenced in each sample. TRAV1-2 paired with TRAJ12, TRAJ20 or TRAJ33 defined MAIT TCRs, while TRAV10 paired with TRAJ18 defined iNKT TCRs. VDJdb, accessed 1 November 2021, was searched for CMV, EBV and SARS-CoV-2 annotated TCRs, with TCRs annotated for multiple antigens excluded. The public reads were reanalyzed by TCRdb: fastp trimming at Q25, MiXCR alignment, in-frame beta chains only. Each entry merges the rows of one CDR3 protein and shows their most common DNA and genes. These V and J calls are TCRdb output, not the study's own analysis. The sample has about 100,000 distinct CDR3 sequences on record, around 10% of them singletons. The top ten clonotypes cover roughly 7.1% of the sample.

This entry is derived from a study of early T cells in non-severe SARS-CoV-2 infection (dated by TCRdb to the early 2020s). Some background on the complete study: Because TCR sequencing relied on bulk RNA taken from unsorted whole blood, pairing of alpha and beta chains was not possible. Paper-wide results and their limitations: VDJdb matching was skewed toward anti-spike CD8 responses, so virus-specific expansions were likely underestimated and private and CD4 specificities were missed.

The CDR3 goes from the cysteine to the phenylalanine over 11 residues. Only the CDR3 part of the read is kept: 33 bases, read in frame from the first base. As encoded in the germline V gene (reference sequence), CDR1 is GTSNPN while CDR2 is SVGIG. V drops 8 bases and J drops 6 bases, leaving 13 bases in between. A case-control design nested within a healthcare worker cohort in London, UK, was used, with weekly nasopharyngeal swab PCR tests and blood sampling performed. Between 23 and 31 March 2020, the week of the UK lockdown, healthcare workers were enrolled and then followed up weekly for as long as 16 weeks.

This clonotype was obtained from an adult who was a healthcare worker with PCR-confirmed SARS-CoV-2 infection or an uninfected control (not recorded which). Sequenced material: whole blood. This chain joins TRBV30 to TRBJ1-1, with the D gene uncertain. In nucleotide form, the sequence is TGTGCCCGGACTGCGGCAGCTGAAGCTTTCTTT. Translation gives CARTAAAEAFF.